Following are 14 T cell receptor beta chains from one sample sequenced in a study of T-cell reconstitution after alpha-beta-depleted transplantation in children. Unique molecular identifiers were incorporated into the prepared TCRbeta library. Using its own MiXCR run on the PCR reads, TCRdb lists one record per CDR3 protein. The repertoire holds 440,000 or so distinct CDR3 sequences, with roughly a tenth as singletons. This material consisted of PBMCs from the stem cell graft donor, taken from the stem cell graft. The receptors here all came from a human donor who donated a stem cell graft to a child with acute myeloid leukemia.

This clonotype was observed a few times. The J gene is TRBJ2-3, the V gene TRBV20-1; possibly TRBD2 for D (5 bases). V was cut by 3 bases and J by 4 bases, with 14 bases left in between. CDR3 length: 14 amino acids. Germline V CDR1 and CDR2: DFQATT, SNEGSKA (reference sequence). CDR3 DNA sequence: TGCAGTGCTAGCATGGCACTAGATCCAGATACGCAGTATTTT. This translates into CSASMALDPDTQYF.

This clonotype showed up just a few times. The rearrangement uses TRBV7-9 and TRBJ1-1; D call uncertain. The germline V and J ends were trimmed by 4 bases and 5 bases, with 14 bases remaining between them. This CDR3 spans 14 amino acids. Germline V gene lookup returns CDR1 SEHNR and CDR2 FQNEAQ (reference sequence). This CDR3 is CASSSTGVRTEAFF. The CDR3 DNA sequence: TGTGCCAGCAGCTCCACCGGGGTCAGAACTGAAGCTTTCTTT.

This clonotype was observed at least ten times. The chain carries TRBV5-1 and TRBJ2-5, with 11 bases aligning to TRBD2. Looked up from germline, CDR1 is SGHRS and CDR2 is YFSETQ. V lost 2 bases to trimming and J lost 3 bases; unmatched junction nucleotides: 6. This CDR3 is built from 16 residues. CDR3 loop: CASSFGTSGLEETQYF. As DNA, the CDR3 is TGCGCCAGCAGCTTCGGGACTAGCGGACTAGAAGAGACCCAGTACTTC.

The J gene is TRBJ2-6, the V gene TRBV10-3, with TRBD1 identical over 10 bases. V lost 3 bases to trimming and J lost 3 bases; unmatched junction nucleotides: 5. CDR1 is ENHRY, CDR2 SYGVKD, per germline. The CDR3 covers 17 residues. The CDR3 protein is CAISDADRGYGANVLTF. CDR3 coding DNA: TGTGCCATCAGTGACGCGGACAGGGGGTATGGGGCCAACGTCCTGACTTTC.

This clonotype was observed at least ten times. The J gene is TRBJ2-2, the V gene TRBV5-1; TRBD1 agrees at 9 bases. The germline gives CDR1 SGHRS, CDR2 YFSETQ. Trimming took 3 bases from V and 2 from J; bases not matched to a gene: 11. This CDR3 has 18 amino acids. The CDR3 bases are TGCGCCAGCAGCTCTGTCGGCCTGGGACAGGGTAACACCGGGGAGCTGTTTTTT. Translation: CASSSVGLGQGNTGELFF.

The chain couples TRBV12-3 or TRBV12-4 to TRBJ2-1; TRBD2 is a possible D gene (6 bases). V was trimmed by 1 base and J by 5 bases, leaving 24 bases between them. The CDR3 covers 19 residues. CDR3 amino acids: CASSLGGGGGGAMNNEQFF. Written as DNA, the CDR3 is TGTGCCAGCAGTTTAGGGGGTGGGGGTGGAGGGGCTATGAACAATGAGCAGTTCTTC.

The chain couples TRBV12-3 or TRBV12-4 to TRBJ2-1; 12 bases map to TRBD2. Germline trimming cut 0 bases from V and 2 bases from J; bases unmatched to any gene: 2. The CDR3 runs 17 residues. The CDR3 region has the DNA TGTGCCAGCAGTTTAGCCCCTAGCGGGGGGGCCTACAATGAGCAGTTCTTC. It codes for CASSLAPSGGAYNEQFF.

This chain uses TRBV9 with TRBJ1-3; D is ambiguous. V was shortened by 0 bases and J by 0 bases, with 10 bases between the two germline ends. Germline V gives CDR1 SGDLS, CDR2 YYNGEE. This CDR3 region has 16 residues. Written as DNA, the CDR3 is TGTGCCAGCAGCGTAGCTGCGGTGAACTCTGGAAACACCATATATTTT. Translation gives CASSVAAVNSGNTIYF.

This rearrangement joins TRBV20-1 to TRBJ2-1; 8 bases line up with TRBD2. Germline trimming cut 0 bases from V and 1 base from J; bases unmatched to any gene: 8. Germline CDR1 DFQATT, CDR2 SNEGSKA (reference sequence). The CDR3 contains 17 residues. CDR3 bases: TGCAGTGCTAGAGATCCGGGGGGGCGCATTTCCTACAATGAGCAGTTCTTC. Translation gives CSARDPGGRISYNEQFF.

This clonotype was seen a few times. The chain uses TRBV11-2 and TRBJ2-7, with D perhaps matching TRBD1 (5 bases). CDR1 and CDR2 (germline): SGHAT, FQNNGV. This CDR3 region has 14 residues. V was shortened by 6 bases and J by 5 bases, with 17 bases between the two germline ends. The CDR3 spells CASSAYRTGDEQYV. The DNA of the CDR3 is TGTGCCAGCAGTGCTTACCGAACAGGCGACGAGCAGTACGTC.

This clonotype came up a few times. This rearrangement joins TRBV5-1 to TRBJ2-1, with 10 bases that match TRBD1. The CDR3 length is 17 residues. The germline gives CDR1 SGHRS, CDR2 YFSETQ. V gave up 3 bases and J gave up 3 bases; unmatched junction bases: 9. This chain's CDR3 is CASSSGQGVYGYNEQFF. The CDR3 DNA reads as TGCGCCAGCAGCTCCGGACAGGGGGTTTACGGCTACAATGAGCAGTTCTTC.

This clonotype was counted only a few times. The J gene is TRBJ2-4, the V gene TRBV2, with TRBD2 matching 9 bases. The germline V gene has CDR1 SNHLY and CDR2 FYNNEI. The trim removed 5 bases at V and 15 bases at J, leaving 11 bases unmatched. The CDR3 loop spans 13 amino acids. The CDR3 coding sequence is TGTGCCAGCAGTAAGAATAGCGGGAGTGAAGGGTACTTC. This gives the protein CASSKNSGSEGYF. Together with reference TRBV2 and TRBJ2-4, the CDR3 gives the full variable domain: EPEVTQTPSHQVTQMGQEVILRCVPISNHLYFYWYRQILGQKVEFLVSFYNNEISEKSEIFDDQFSVERPDGSNFTLKIRSTKLEDSAMYFCASSKNSGSEGYFGAGTRLSVL.

This clonotype occurred a few times. The rearrangement links TRBV5-6 to TRBJ1-2; the D gene is possibly TRBD1 (6 bases). V was trimmed by 4 bases and J by 4 bases, leaving 14 bases between them. The length of the CDR3 is 14 residues. The germline gives CDR1 SGHDT, CDR2 YYEEEE. CDR3 sequence: CASSQVTGIYGYTF. In nucleotides, the CDR3 is TGTGCCAGCAGCCAGGTTACAGGGATCTATGGCTACACCTTC.

This clonotype was counted a few times. The chain carries TRBV3-1 and TRBJ2-5; TRBD2 matches 12 bases. Germline V gene data show CDR1 as LGHDT and CDR2 as YNNKEL (reference sequence). The CDR3 contains 14 residues. Losses at the gene ends were 8 bases for V and 4 bases for J; bases not matched to a gene: 5. CDR3: CASASGLAGETQYF. For the CDR3, the DNA is TGTGCCAGCGCGTCGGGACTAGCGGGAGAGACCCAGTACTTC.